The 2 T cell receptor beta chains presented below share a single source sample, sequenced in a study of T cells in Graves' hyperthyroidism and ophthalmopathy. From RNA transcripts, TCR beta CDR3 regions were amplified. The HTBI primer set was used in a first-round RT-PCR of the TCR CDR3. MiXCR, run by TCRdb on the multiplex PCR reads, gives a single entry per CDR3 protein. The table lists about 610,000 distinct CDR3 sequences, about 15% of them singletons, with approximately 4.3% in the top ten. Sequenced sample: blood. These receptor sequences come from a middle-aged woman with Graves' ophthalmopathy.

This clonotype appeared many times. The chain uses TRBV14 and TRBJ1-1; no reliable D call. CDR1 is SGHDN, CDR2 FVKESK, per germline. Trimming stripped 5 bases from V and 3 bases from J, with 10 bases between. CDR3 length: 13 amino acids. CDR3 coding DNA: TGTGCCAGCAGCTCAAGCGCTCACACTGAAGCTTTCTTT. As protein: CASSSSAHTEAFF. Full variable domain (outside the CDR3, taken from reference TRBV14 and TRBJ1-1): EAGVTQFPSHSVIEKGQTVTLRCDPISGHDNLYWYRRVMGKEIKFLLHFVKESKQDESGMPNNRFLAERTGGTYSTLKVQPAELEDSGVYFCASSSSAHTEAFFGQGTRLTVV.

In this sample, this clonotype turned up many times. The gene calls are TRBV12-3 or TRBV12-4 and TRBJ1-1; D remains unclear. V was trimmed by 4 bases and J by 3 bases, leaving 6 bases between them. The CDR3 has 12 residues. The CDR3 spells CASSSMYTEAFF. The CDR3, as DNA: TGTGCCAGCAGTTCGATGTACACTGAAGCTTTCTTT.